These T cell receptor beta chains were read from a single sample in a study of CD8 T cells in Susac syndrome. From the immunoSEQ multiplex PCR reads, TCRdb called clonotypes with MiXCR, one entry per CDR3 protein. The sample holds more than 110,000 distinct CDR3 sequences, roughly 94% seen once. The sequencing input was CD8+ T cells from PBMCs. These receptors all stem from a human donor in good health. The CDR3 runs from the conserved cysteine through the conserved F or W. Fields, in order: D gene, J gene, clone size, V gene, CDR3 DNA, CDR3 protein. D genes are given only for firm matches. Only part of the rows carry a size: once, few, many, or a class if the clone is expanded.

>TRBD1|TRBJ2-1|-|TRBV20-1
TGCAGTGCTAGAGATAGCTGGGACAGGCAGGATGAGCAGTTCTTC
CSARDSWDRQDEQFF
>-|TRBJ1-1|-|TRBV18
TGTGCCAGCTCCCTCCAGGGGAGCAATGAAGCTTTCTTT
CASSLQGSNEAFF
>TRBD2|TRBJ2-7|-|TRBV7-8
TGTGCCAGCTCCTTCGGGGCGGGAGAAGACGAGCAGTACTTC
CASSFGAGEDEQYF
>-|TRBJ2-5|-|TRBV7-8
TGTGCCAGCAGCGGTCCAGGGTATGGGGAGACCCAGTACTTC
CASSGPGYGETQYF
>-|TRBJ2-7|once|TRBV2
TGTGCCAGCAGTGCTGAGCCTAAGCAGTACTTC
CASSAEPKQYF
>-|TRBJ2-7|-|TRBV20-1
TGCAGTGCTACAGAACTAGCCTCCTACGAGCAGTACTTC
CSATELASYEQYF
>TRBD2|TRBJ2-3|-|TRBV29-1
TGCAGCGCATCAGGACTAGCGGAGATCACAGATACGCAGTATTTT
CSASGLAEITDTQYF
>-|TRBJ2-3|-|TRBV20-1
TGCAGTGCTAGAGATCCGGGAGAGTGGGCAGATACGCAGTATTTT
CSARDPGEWADTQYF
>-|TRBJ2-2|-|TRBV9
TGTGCCAGCAGCTCCACTAGAGCCGGGGAGCTGTTTTTT
CASSSTRAGELFF
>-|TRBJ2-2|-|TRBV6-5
TGTGCCAGCATTGGGTGGGCCCAGAGCACCGGGGAGCTGTTTTTT
CASIGWAQSTGELFF
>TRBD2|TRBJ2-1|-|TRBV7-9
TGTGCCAGCAGCCATGGACTAGCGGGAGTGGATGAGCAGTTCTTC
CASSHGLAGVDEQFF
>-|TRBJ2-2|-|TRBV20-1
TGCAGTGCTAGACCCCAGAAGTTGAACACCGGGGAGCTGTTTTTT
CSARPQKLNTGELFF
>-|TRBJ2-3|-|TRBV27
TGTGCCAGCAGGGCAGTCCCTCATTCCACAGATACGCAGTATTTT
CASRAVPHSTDTQYF